The T cell receptor (beta chain) under discussion was sequenced for a study of blood T cell repertoires in COVID-19. About the research overall: Samples representing acute and convalescent COVID-19 were sourced from the United States, Italy and Spain. From T cells, B-cell-depleted T cells, or PBMCs came the material, which was cDNA or gDNA.

The CDR3 runs 15 residues. V shed 3 bases and J shed 1 base, with 12 bases lying between them. CDR1 is SEHNR and CDR2 is FQNEAQ in the germline V gene (reference sequence). Self-reported history from a screening survey and questionnaire set each donor's cohort. Recovered Cohort 3 donors showed two negative PCRs, clearance, or symptom resolution. Some clones are missing from TCRdb's copy, which holds only in-frame ones; the method was immunoSEQ multiplex PCR. The sample holds 310,000 or so clones, 80% to 90% seen once. This chain joins TRBV7-9 and TRBJ1-1; the D is unclear. The sequenced sample was PBMCs or T cells enriched from blood (not recorded which). This receptor was obtained from a woman in her late teens or twenties who had recovered from COVID-19. The CDR3: CASSFGLGPNTEAFF. The CDR3 coding sequence is TGTGCCAGCAGCTTCGGTTTGGGCCCGAACACTGAAGCTTTCTTT. The full variable domain, completed using reference TRBV7-9 and TRBJ1-1, is DTGVSQNPRHKITKRGQNVTFRCDPISEHNRLYWYRQTLGQGPEFLTYFQNEAQLEKSRLLSDRFSAERPKGSFSTLEIQRTEQGDSAMYLCASSFGLGPNTEAFFGQGTRLTVV.